The following is a TCR beta chain sequence with its context. Patients who underwent sequencing had shown CD8+CD57+ cell expansion by flow cytometry. The data are from a study of CD8+CD57+ T cells in acquired aplastic anemia. CDR1 is SGHVS and CDR2 is FQNEAQ in the germline V gene. This CDR3 is built from 13 residues. V was clipped by 5 bases and J by 0 bases, with 8 bases between them. Template material for TCR beta VDJ and CDR3 profiling consisted of genomic DNA. TCRdb analysed the reads with MiXCR anew, one entry per CDR3 protein. The sample yields approximately 150,000 distinct CDR3 sequences, about 45% seen once.

The sequence came from a human donor with aplastic anemia. The chain carries TRBV7-8 and TRBJ2-7; the D is unclear. Sequencing was done on a sample of sorted CD4+, CD8+, or CD8+CD57+ T cells (not recorded which) from PBMCs. The CDR3 region is CASSTDTSYEQYF. The CDR3 nucleotides read TGTGCCAGCAGCACCGACACCTCCTACGAGCAGTACTTC.